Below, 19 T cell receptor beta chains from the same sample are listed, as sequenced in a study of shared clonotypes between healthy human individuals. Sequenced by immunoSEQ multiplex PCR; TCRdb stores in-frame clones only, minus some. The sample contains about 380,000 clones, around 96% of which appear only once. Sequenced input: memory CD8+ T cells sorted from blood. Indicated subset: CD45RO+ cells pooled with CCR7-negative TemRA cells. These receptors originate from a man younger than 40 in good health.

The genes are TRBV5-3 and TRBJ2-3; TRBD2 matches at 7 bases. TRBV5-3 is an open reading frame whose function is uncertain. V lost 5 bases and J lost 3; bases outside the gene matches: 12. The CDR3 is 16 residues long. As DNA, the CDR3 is TGTGCCAGAAGTTTATTAGGCGGGAGCGGTACAGATACGCAGTATTTT. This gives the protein CARSLLGGSGTDTQYF.

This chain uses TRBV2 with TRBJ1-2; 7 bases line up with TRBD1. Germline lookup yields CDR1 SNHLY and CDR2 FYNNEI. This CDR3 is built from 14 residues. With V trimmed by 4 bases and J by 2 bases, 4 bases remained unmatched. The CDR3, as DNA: TGTGCCAGCAGTGGGCTACAGGGGAACTATGGCTACACCTTC. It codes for CASSGLQGNYGYTF. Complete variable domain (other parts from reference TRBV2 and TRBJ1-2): EPEVTQTPSHQVTQMGQEVILRCVPISNHLYFYWYRQILGQKVEFLVSFYNNEISEKSEIFDDQFSVERPDGSNFTLKIRSTKLEDSAMYFCASSGLQGNYGYTFGSGTRLTVV.

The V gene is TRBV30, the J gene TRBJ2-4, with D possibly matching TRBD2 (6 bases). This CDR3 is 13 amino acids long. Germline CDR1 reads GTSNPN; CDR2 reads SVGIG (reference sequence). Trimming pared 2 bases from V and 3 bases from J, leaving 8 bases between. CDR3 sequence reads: CAWSTGVKNIQYF. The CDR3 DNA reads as TGTGCCTGGAGTACGGGAGTCAAAAACATTCAGTACTTC. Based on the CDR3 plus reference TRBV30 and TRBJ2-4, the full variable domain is SQTIHQWPATLVQPVGSPLSLECTVEGTSNPNLYWYRQAAGRGLQLLFYSVGIGQISSEVPQNLSASRPQDRQFILSSKKLLLSDSGFYLCAWSTGVKNIQYFGAGTRLSVL.

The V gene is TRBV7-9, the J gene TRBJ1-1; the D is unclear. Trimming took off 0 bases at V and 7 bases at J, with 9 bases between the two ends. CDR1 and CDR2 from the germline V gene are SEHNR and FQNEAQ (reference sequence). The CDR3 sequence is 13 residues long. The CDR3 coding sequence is TGTGCCAGCAGCTTAGCCGGGTGGGGTGAAGCTTTCTTT. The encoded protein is CASSLAGWGEAFF.

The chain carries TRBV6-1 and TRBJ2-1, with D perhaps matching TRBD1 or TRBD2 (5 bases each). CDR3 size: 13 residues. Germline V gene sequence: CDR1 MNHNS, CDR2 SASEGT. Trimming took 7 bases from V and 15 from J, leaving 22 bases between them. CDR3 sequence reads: CASKKNRDDGAFF. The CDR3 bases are TGTGCCAGCAAAAAGAATCGGGACGATGGGGCGTTCTTC.

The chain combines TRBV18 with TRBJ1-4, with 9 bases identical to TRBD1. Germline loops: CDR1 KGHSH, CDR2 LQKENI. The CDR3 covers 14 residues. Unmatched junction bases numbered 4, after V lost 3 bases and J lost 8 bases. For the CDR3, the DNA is TGTGCCAGCTCACCCTACAGGGGGCAGGAAAAACTGTTTTTT. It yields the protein CASSPYRGQEKLFF.

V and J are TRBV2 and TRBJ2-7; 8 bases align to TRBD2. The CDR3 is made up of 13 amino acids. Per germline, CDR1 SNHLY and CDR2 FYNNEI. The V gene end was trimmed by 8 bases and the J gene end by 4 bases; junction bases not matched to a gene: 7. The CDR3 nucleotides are TGTGCCAGCGAGCGGGAGTTGGGGTACGAGCAGTACTTC. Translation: CASERELGYEQYF.

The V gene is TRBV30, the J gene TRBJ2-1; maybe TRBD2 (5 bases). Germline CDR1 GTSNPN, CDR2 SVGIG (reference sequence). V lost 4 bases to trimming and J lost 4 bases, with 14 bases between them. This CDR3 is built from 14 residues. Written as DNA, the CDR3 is TGTGCCTGGACCGAGGGCTACTCATACAATGAGCAGTTCTTC. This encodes CAWTEGYSYNEQFF.

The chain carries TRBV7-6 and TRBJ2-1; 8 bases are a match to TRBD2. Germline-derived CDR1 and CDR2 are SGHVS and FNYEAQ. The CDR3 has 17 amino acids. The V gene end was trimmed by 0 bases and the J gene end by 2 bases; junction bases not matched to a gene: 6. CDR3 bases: TGTGCCAGCAGCTTAGCCCGACCGGGACTAGCCTACAATGAGCAGTTCTTC. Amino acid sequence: CASSLARPGLAYNEQFF.

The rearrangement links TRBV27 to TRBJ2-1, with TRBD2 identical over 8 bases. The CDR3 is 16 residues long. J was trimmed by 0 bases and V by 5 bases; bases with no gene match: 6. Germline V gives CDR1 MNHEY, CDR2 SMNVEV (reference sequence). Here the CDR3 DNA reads TGTGCCAGCAGTCCACTAGCGGTTAGCTCCTACAATGAGCAGTTCTTC. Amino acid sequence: CASSPLAVSSYNEQFF.

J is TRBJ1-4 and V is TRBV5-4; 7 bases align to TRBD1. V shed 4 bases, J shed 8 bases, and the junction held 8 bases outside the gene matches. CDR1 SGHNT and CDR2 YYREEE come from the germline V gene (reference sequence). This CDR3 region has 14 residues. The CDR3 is CASSRQGVEEKLFF. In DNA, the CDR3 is TGTGCCAGCAGCCGTCAGGGGGTAGAGGAAAAACTGTTTTTT.

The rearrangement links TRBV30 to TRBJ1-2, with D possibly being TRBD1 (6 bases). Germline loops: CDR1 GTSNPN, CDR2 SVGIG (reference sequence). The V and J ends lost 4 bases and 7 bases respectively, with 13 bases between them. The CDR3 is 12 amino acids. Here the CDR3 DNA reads TGTGCCTGGAAGTACAGGGAGGGTGGCTACACCTTC. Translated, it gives CAWKYREGGYTF.

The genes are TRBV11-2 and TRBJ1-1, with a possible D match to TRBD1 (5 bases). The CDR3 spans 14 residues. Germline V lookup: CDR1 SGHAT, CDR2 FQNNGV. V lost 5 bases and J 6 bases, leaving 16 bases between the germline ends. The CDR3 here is CASSATQKTAEAFF. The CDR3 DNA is TGTGCCAGCAGCGCAACTCAAAAGACAGCTGAAGCTTTCTTT.

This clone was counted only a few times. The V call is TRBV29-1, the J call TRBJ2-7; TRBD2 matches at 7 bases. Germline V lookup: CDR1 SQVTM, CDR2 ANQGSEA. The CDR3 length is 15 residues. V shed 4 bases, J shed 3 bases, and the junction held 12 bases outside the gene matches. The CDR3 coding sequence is TGCAGCGTTGGGTCCGTCGGGGCGGGAGACTACGAGCAGTACTTC. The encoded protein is CSVGSVGAGDYEQYF.

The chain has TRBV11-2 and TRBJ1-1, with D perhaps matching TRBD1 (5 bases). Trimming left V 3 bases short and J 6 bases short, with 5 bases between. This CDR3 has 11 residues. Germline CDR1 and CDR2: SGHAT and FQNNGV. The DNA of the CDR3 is TGTGCCAGCAGCTTGGGGGCTGAAGCTTTCTTT. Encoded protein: CASSLGAEAFF.

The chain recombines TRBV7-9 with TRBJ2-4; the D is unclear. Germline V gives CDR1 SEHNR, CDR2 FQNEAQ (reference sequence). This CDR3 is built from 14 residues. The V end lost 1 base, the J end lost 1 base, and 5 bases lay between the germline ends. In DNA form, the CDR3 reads TGTGCCAGCAGCTTAGATGAGGCCAAAAACATTCAGTACTTC. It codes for CASSLDEAKNIQYF.

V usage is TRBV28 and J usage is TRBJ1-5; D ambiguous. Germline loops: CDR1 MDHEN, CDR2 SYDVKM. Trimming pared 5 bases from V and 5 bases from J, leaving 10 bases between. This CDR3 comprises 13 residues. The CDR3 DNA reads TGTGCCAGCAGTCCGCCCTCAGATCAGCCCCAGCATTTT. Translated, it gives CASSPPSDQPQHF.

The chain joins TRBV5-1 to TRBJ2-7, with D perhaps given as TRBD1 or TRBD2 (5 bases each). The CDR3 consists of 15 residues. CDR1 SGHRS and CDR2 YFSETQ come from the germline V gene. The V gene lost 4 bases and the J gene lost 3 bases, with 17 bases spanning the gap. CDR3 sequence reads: CASSPRGEGLYEQYF. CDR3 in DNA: TGCGCCAGCAGCCCGCGCGGTGAGGGGCTCTACGAGCAGTACTTC.

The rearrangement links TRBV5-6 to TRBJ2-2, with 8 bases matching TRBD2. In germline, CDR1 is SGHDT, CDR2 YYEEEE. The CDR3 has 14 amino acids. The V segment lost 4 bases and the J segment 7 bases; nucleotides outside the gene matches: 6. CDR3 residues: CASSEREWGGELFF. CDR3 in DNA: TGTGCCAGCAGCGAGCGGGAGTGGGGCGGGGAGCTGTTTTTT.